This TCR beta chain stems from a study of siplizumab effects on memory and regulatory T cells. Regarding the study as a whole: A naive or memory phenotype could not be assigned to roughly 80-97% of the proliferating CD4+ or CD8+ clones.

Comment on this clone: The antigen remains undetermined.

Approximately 10^5 TCR templates underwent assay in every sample. The table came from immunoSEQ multiplex PCR; TCRdb's copy has only in-frame clones and leaves some out. The repertoire includes about 120,000 clones, over 85% of them detected once, and 1.3% sits in the top ten. Looked up from germline, CDR1 is GTSNPN and CDR2 is SVGIG (reference sequence). The V and J ends lost 1 base and 5 bases respectively, with 11 bases between them. The CDR3 extends over 14 amino acids. Sequenced input: CD4+ T cells sorted from blood. The chain employs TRBV30 and TRBJ2-2, with D perhaps TRBD1 (5 bases). This TCR was recovered from a human donor in good health. Written as DNA, the CDR3 is TGTGCCTGGAGTGGTCGGGCAGGGACCGGGGAGCTGTTTTTT. Translating gives CAWSGRAGTGELFF.